What follows are 10 T cell receptor beta chains derived from one specimen sequenced in a study of neurological immune-mediated disorders. One entry per CDR3 protein, called by TCRdb with MiXCR from the 5' RACE reads. The data hold some 41,000 distinct CDR3 sequences, with about 2.5% observed a single time. The source material was PBMCs. These receptors were taken from a young man with multiple sclerosis.

This clonotype was seen at least ten times. The gene calls are TRBV29-1 and TRBJ2-3, with D unresolved. Germline V gene lookup returns CDR1 SQVTM and CDR2 ANQGSEA. V lost 2 bases, J lost 0 bases, and 3 bases lay in between. CDR3 length: 12 residues. The CDR3 is CSVEKSTDTQYF. The CDR3 DNA reads TGCAGCGTTGAAAAGAGCACAGATACGCAGTATTTT.

This clonotype was seen at least ten times. The chain joins TRBV11-2 to TRBJ2-1; maybe TRBD1 (5 bases). Between the trimmed V and J ends, which lost 5 bases and 3 bases, there was a span of 14 bases. CDR1 SGHAT and CDR2 FQNNGV come from the germline V gene. The CDR3 consists of 15 residues. This CDR3 is CASSPKGRDYNEQFF. The CDR3 nucleotides read TGTGCCAGCAGCCCCAAGGGCAGGGACTACAATGAGCAGTTCTTC.

In its sample, this clonotype was seen many times. A much larger clonotype is one base distant, so this may be a read error. The conserved closing phenylalanine or tryptophan is absent in this CDR3, likely reflecting a read error. This chain connects TRBV20-1 to TRBJ2-5; 7 nucleotides agree with TRBD2. The germline gives CDR1 DFQATT, CDR2 SNEGSKA (reference sequence). This CDR3 comprises 16 residues. Trimming at V came to 6 bases and at J to 4 bases, leaving 17 bases not matched to a gene. DNA of the CDR3: TGCAGTGCGATAGAGTCCCGCGGGGGTCTCGCAGAGACCCAGTACTGC. It yields the protein CSAIESRGGLAETQYC.

This clonotype appeared many times. V gene TRBV10-2 combines with J gene TRBJ2-7; D not certain. The CDR3 totals 11 residues. Germline loops: CDR1 WSHSY, CDR2 SAAADI. V was pared by 3 bases and J by 3 bases, with 3 bases between. The CDR3 is CASSEYYEQYF. In DNA, the CDR3 is TGCGCCAGCAGTGAATACTACGAGCAGTACTTC.

This clonotype was seen at least ten times. This sequence joins TRBV28 and TRBJ2-2, with 7 bases lining up with TRBD2. The J segment lost 3 bases and the V segment lost 3 bases, leaving 7 bases of the junction unmatched. Germline V gene sequence: CDR1 MDHEN, CDR2 SYDVKM. The CDR3 has 16 residues. The CDR3 loop reads CASSFPRDYYTGELFF. CDR3 DNA sequence: TGTGCCAGCAGTTTTCCCCGGGACTACTACACCGGGGAGCTGTTTTTT.

A word on this clonotype: This may stem from a read error, because a much larger clone lies one nucleotide away. The V and J genes are TRBV5-5 and TRBJ2-6; the D gene is possibly TRBD1 (6 bases). V lost 0 bases, J lost 2 bases, and 12 bases lay in between. Germline assignment: CDR1 SGHKS and CDR2 YYEKEE (reference sequence). The CDR3 loop spans 17 amino acids. CDR3: CASSLGEGGTGANVLTF. CDR3 coding DNA: TGTGCCAGCAGCTTGGGGGAAGGGGGTACTGGGGCCAACGTCCTGACTTTC.

This clonotype was detected many times. This sequence joins TRBV29-1 and TRBJ2-5; D perhaps matches TRBD2 (6 bases). The CDR3 runs to 14 residues. Trimming stripped 4 bases from V and 4 bases from J, with 16 bases between. Looked up from germline, CDR1 is SQVTM and CDR2 is ANQGSEA. In nucleotides, the CDR3 is TGCAGCGTTGTGGGGGAGGACTACGGAGAGACCCAGTACTTC. As protein: CSVVGEDYGETQYF.

This clonotype occurred many times. The chain recombines TRBV5-1 with TRBJ1-5, with D unresolved. The CDR3 is 13 amino acids. V lost 2 bases, J lost 4 bases, and 7 bases lay in between. In germline, CDR1 is SGHRS, CDR2 YFSETQ. The CDR3 DNA reads as TGCGCCAGCAGCTTTTCGGTAAATCAGCCCCAGCATTTT. It encodes CASSFSVNQPQHF.

This clonotype has at least ten counts. The chain combines TRBV6-5 with TRBJ1-6; D gene ambiguous. CDR1 MNHEY and CDR2 SVGAGI come from the germline V gene. The germline V and J ends were trimmed by 5 bases and 0 bases, with 11 bases remaining between them. The CDR3 loop spans 16 amino acids. CDR3 nucleotides: TGTGCCAGCAGTATGGGGATCGCCTCCTATAATTCACCCCTCCACTTT. Its translation: CASSMGIASYNSPLHF.

This clonotype was counted many times. V usage is TRBV5-6 and J usage is TRBJ2-2; D gene unclear. Trimming removed 0 bases from V and 7 bases from J, with 16 bases in between. Germline CDR1 and CDR2: SGHDT and YYEEEE. CDR3 length: 16 residues. CDR3 protein: CASSLGAIKAHGELFF. The DNA of the CDR3 is TGTGCCAGCAGCTTGGGGGCGATCAAGGCCCACGGGGAGCTGTTTTTT.